This record concerns one TCR beta chain sequence. Its matching antigen is unknown. This specimen belongs to a study of response to subunit inactivated influenza vaccine. Whole-study findings and limits: The authors offered the suggestion that each seasonal influenza vaccination recruits few new T cells.

TCRdb re-called the RT-PCR reads through MiXCR, storing one row per CDR3 protein. The sample holds almost 600,000 distinct CDR3 sequences, 14% seen once. The CDR3 runs to 15 residues. Germline lookup yields CDR1 MDHEN and CDR2 SYDVKM. The ends were cut back, 2 bases at V and 4 bases at J, with 14 bases in the middle. Sample: PBMCs from blood, taken about 11 days after vaccination. The rearrangement uses TRBV28 and TRBJ2-5; the D gene is possibly TRBD1 (6 bases). The origin of this receptor is a man in his forties or fifties who received an inactivated influenza vaccine. Written as DNA, the CDR3 is TGTGCCAGCAGTTTACTGACAGGAACCCTAGAGACCCAGTACTTC. Translated, it gives CASSLLTGTLETQYF.